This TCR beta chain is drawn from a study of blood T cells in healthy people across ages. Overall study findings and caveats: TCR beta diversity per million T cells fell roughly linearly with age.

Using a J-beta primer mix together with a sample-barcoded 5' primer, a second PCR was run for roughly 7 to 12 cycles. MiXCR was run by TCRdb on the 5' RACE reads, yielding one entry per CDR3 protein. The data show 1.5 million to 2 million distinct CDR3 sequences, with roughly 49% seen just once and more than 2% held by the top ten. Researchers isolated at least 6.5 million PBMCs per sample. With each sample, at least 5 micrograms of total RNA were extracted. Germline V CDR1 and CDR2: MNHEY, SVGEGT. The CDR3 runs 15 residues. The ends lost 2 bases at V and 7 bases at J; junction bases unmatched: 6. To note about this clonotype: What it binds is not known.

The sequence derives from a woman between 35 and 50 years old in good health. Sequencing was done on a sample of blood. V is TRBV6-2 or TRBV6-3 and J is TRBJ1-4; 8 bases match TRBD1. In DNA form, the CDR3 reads TGTGCCAGCAGTTACCTCGGACAGGGTACTGAAAAACTGTTTTTT. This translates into CASSYLGQGTEKLFF.